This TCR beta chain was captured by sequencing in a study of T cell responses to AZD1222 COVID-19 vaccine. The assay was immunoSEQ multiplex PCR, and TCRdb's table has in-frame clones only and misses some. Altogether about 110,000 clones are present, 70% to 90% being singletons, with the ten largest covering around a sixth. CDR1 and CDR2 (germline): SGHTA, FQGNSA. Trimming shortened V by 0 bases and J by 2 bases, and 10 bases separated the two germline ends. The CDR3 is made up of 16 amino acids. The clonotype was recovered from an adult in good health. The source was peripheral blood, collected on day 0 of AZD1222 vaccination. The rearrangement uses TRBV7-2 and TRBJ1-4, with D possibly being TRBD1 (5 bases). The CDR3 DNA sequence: TGTGCCAGCAGCTTAGCCCCCGGGGGGACTAATGAAAAACTGTTTTTT. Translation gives CASSLAPGGTNEKLFF.